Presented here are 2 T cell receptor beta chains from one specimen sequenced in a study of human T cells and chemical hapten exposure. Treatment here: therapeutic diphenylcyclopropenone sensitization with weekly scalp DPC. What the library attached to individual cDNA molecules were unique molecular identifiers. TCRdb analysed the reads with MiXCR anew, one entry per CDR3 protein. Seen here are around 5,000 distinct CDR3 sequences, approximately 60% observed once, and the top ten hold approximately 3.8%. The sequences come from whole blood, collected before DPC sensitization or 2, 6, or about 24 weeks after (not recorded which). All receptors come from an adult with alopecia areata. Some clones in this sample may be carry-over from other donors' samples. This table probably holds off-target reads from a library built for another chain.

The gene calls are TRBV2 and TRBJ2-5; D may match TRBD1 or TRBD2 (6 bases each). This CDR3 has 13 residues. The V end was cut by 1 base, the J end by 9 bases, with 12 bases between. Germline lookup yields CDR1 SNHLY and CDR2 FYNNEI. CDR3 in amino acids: CASSEERRGAQYF. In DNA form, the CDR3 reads TGTGCCAGCAGTGAAGAGAGGAGGGGGGCCCAGTACTTC.

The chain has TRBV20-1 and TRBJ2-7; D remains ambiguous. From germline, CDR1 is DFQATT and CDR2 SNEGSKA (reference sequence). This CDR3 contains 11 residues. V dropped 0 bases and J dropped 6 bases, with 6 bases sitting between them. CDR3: CSAREDGEQYF. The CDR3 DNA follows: TGCAGTGCTAGAGAAGACGGCGAGCAGTACTTC.